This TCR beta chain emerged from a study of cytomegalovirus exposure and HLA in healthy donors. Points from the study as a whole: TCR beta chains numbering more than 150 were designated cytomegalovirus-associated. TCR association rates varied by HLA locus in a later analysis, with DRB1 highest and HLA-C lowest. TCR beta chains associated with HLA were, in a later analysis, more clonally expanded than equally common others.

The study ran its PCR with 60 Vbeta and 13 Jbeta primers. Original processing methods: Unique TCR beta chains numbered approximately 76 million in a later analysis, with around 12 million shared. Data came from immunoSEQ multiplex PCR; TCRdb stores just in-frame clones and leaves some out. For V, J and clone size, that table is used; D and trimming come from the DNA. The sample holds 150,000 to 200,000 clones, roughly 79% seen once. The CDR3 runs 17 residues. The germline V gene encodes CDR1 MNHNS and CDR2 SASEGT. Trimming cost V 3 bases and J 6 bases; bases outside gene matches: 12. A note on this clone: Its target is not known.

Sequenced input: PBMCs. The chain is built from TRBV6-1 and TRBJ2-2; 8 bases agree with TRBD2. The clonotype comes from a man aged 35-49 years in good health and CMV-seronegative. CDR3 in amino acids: CASSDWREAASAGELFF. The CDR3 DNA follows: TGTGCCAGCAGTGACTGGCGGGAGGCCGCTTCGGCCGGGGAGCTGTTTTTT.